The 20 T cell receptor beta chains below all came from one sample that was sequenced in a study of response to subunit inactivated influenza vaccine (dated by TCRdb to the late 2010s). Library prep was done by RT-PCR. The listed sequencing device is Illumina HiSeq 2500. In-frame beta chains were kept once TCRdb had trimmed the public reads at Q25 with fastp and called clones with MiXCR. Rows matching on CDR3 protein sequence are summarized as one entry with the most common DNA and genes. This sample gives fewer than 750,000 distinct CDR3 sequences in total; approximately 15% of them show up just once. The ten largest clones capture 11% of the sample. Sequences were derived from PBMCs from blood, sampled about 12 days after vaccination. The receptors were sampled from a man between 45 and 60 years old who received an inactivated influenza vaccine. Donor details come from another sample of the same person, matched by shared clones.

This chain links TRBV20-1 with TRBJ2-3, with unresolved D. CDR3 length equals 13 residues. Germline V gene data show CDR1 as DFQATT and CDR2 as SNEGSKA (reference sequence). Trimming stripped 0 bases from V and 7 bases from J, with 11 bases between. The CDR3: CSARDRPRNTQYF. In nucleotides, the CDR3 is TGCAGTGCTAGAGACCGACCCAGGAATACGCAGTATTTT.

V and J are TRBV7-9 and TRBJ2-1; D unresolved. The CDR3 length is 15 residues. Germline assignment: CDR1 SEHNR and CDR2 FQNEAQ (reference sequence). V lost 3 bases and J lost 7, with 16 bases in between. As DNA, the CDR3 is TGTGCCAGCAGCTTTGGACGGCTAATGAGGAATGAGCAGTTCTTC. Protein product: CASSFGRLMRNEQFF.

This chain uses TRBV10-2 with TRBJ1-1; 8 nucleotides align to TRBD1. V shed 0 bases, J shed 3 bases, and the junction held 3 bases outside the gene matches. This CDR3 region has 15 residues. CDR1 WSHSY and CDR2 SAAADI come from the germline V gene. Here the CDR3 DNA reads TGCGCCAGCAGTGAGTCCCAGGGGGCAGACACTGAAGCTTTCTTT. Its protein is CASSESQGADTEAFF.

The chain recombines TRBV29-1 with TRBJ2-1; 11 bases are a match to TRBD2. V lost 6 bases to trimming and J lost 0 bases; unmatched junction nucleotides: 10. The V gene's germline CDR1 is SQVTM and CDR2 ANQGSEA. This CDR3 contains 17 residues. This CDR3 is CSVAGTSGDSSYNEQFF. The CDR3 coding sequence is TGCAGCGTGGCCGGGACTAGCGGAGATAGCTCCTACAATGAGCAGTTCTTC.

The table lists this clonotype with a few counts. The chain employs TRBV20-1 and TRBJ2-7; tentative D call: TRBD2 (5 bases). Germline V gene sequence: CDR1 DFQATT, CDR2 SNEGSKA (reference sequence). Trimming pared 7 bases from V and 4 bases from J, leaving 11 bases between. The CDR3 spans 11 residues. The DNA of the CDR3 is TGCAGTGGTGAGGGTTCGTACGAGCAGTACTTC. Translated: CSGEGSYEQYF.

Ten or more counts support this clonotype. The chain couples TRBV29-1 to TRBJ2-1; TRBD1 is a possible D gene (5 bases). Trimming left V 7 bases short and J 5 bases short, with 12 bases between. Germline CDR1 and CDR2: SQVTM and ANQGSEA. This CDR3 has 12 amino acids. The DNA of the CDR3 is TGCAGCGCACGGGTGGGGCACAATGAGCAGTTCTTC. Amino acids: CSARVGHNEQFF.

J is TRBJ2-7 and V is TRBV10-3; a weak D match, TRBD2 (5 bases). From germline, CDR1 is ENHRY and CDR2 SYGVKD. Trimming left V 3 bases short and J 2 bases short, with 5 bases between. The CDR3 sequence is 12 residues long. The CDR3 loop reads CAISELAYEQYF. The CDR3 coding sequence is TGTGCCATCAGTGAACTAGCCTACGAGCAGTACTTC.

The chain uses TRBV20-1 and TRBJ2-1; D gene uncertain. The CDR3 spans 11 residues. V shed 2 bases and J shed 7 bases, with 6 bases lying between them. Germline loops: CDR1 DFQATT, CDR2 SNEGSKA (reference sequence). The chain's CDR3 is CSARSGNEQFF. The CDR3 bases are TGCAGTGCTAGATCCGGGAATGAGCAGTTCTTC.

The genes are TRBV5-1 and TRBJ1-3; 9 bases map to TRBD1. CDR3 size: 14 residues. The germline V gene has CDR1 SGHRS and CDR2 YFSETQ. V dropped 4 bases and J dropped 5; count of bases not matched to a gene: 4. This CDR3 is CASSVDRGRNTIYF. CDR3 coding DNA: TGCGCCAGCAGCGTGGACAGGGGCAGAAACACCATATATTTT.

This clonotype was observed a handful of times. The rearrangement uses TRBV6-2 or TRBV6-3 and TRBJ2-7, with 12 bases fitting TRBD2. Germline CDR1 reads MNHEY; CDR2 reads SVGEGT. This CDR3 has 15 residues. V lost 6 bases, J lost 4 bases, and 7 bases stayed unmatched. This CDR3 reads CASRWTSGNNYEQYF. The CDR3 bases are TGTGCCAGCAGGTGGACTAGCGGGAATAATTACGAGCAGTACTTC.

The V gene is TRBV20-1, the J gene TRBJ2-5, with 8 bases fitting TRBD1. V lost 6 bases, J lost 4 bases, and 10 bases stayed unmatched. The CDR3 runs 14 residues. CDR1 is DFQATT, CDR2 SNEGSKA, per germline (reference sequence). CDR3 DNA sequence: TGCAGTGCCAGTAGACAGGGGAGTCCAGAGACCCAGTACTTC. This encodes CSASRQGSPETQYF.

This chain connects TRBV12-3 or TRBV12-4 to TRBJ1-6, with D possibly being TRBD1 (5 bases). V lost 7 bases to trimming and J lost 10 bases, with 20 bases between them. The CDR3 length is 15 residues. The DNA of the CDR3 is TGTGCCAGCACCATAACGGGGCCCTCCCAGTCACCCCTCCACTTT. Translation: CASTITGPSQSPLHF.

The chain couples TRBV14 to TRBJ2-1; 11 bases agree with TRBD2. There are 17 residues in the CDR3. Per the germline V gene, CDR1 is SGHDN and CDR2 is FVKESK. V shed 5 bases and J 4 bases; nucleotides not matched to a gene: 10. CDR3 region: CASSSSVGTSGYNEQFF. In nucleotides, the CDR3 is TGTGCCAGCAGCTCCTCTGTCGGGACTAGCGGTTACAATGAGCAGTTCTTC.

V is TRBV7-6 and J is TRBJ1-6; D might be TRBD1 (5 bases). CDR1 and CDR2 from the germline V gene are SGHVS and FNYEAQ. V was clipped by 1 base and J by 7 bases, with 14 bases between them. The CDR3 spans 16 residues. CDR3 nucleotide sequence: TGTGCCAGCAGCTTAGAAGCAGGGAGGGAAAATTCACCCCTCCACTTT. Its protein is CASSLEAGRENSPLHF.

This clonotype was detected ten times or more. The chain carries TRBV20-1 and TRBJ2-5; TRBD1 aligns across 8 bases. Germline trimming cut 2 bases from V and 7 bases from J; bases unmatched to any gene: 9. The CDR3 spans 14 residues. The germline gives CDR1 DFQATT, CDR2 SNEGSKA (reference sequence). In DNA form, the CDR3 reads TGCAGTGCTAGATTCACAGGGGGACGCGGGACCCAGTACTTC. It encodes CSARFTGGRGTQYF.

The chain links TRBV7-9 to TRBJ2-7; D is perhaps TRBD1 (6 bases). The CDR3 loop spans 15 amino acids. Trimming stripped 3 bases from V and 5 bases from J, with 17 bases between. Germline V gene lookup returns CDR1 SEHNR and CDR2 FQNEAQ (reference sequence). In DNA form, the CDR3 reads TGTGCCAGCAGCTTTCGGGTTGCAGGGGAAGACGAGCAGTACTTC. Its protein is CASSFRVAGEDEQYF.

This clonotype was seen more than once but under ten times. This chain uses TRBV28 with TRBJ1-1; tentative D call: TRBD1 (5 bases). Germline assignment: CDR1 MDHEN and CDR2 SYDVKM. CDR3 length equals 15 residues. V lost 6 bases and J lost 4, with 18 bases in between. The CDR3 DNA sequence: TGTGCCAGCAGCCAGCATGGGACGGCGGGCACTGAAGCTTTCTTT. Protein: CASSQHGTAGTEAFF.

The chain links TRBV12-3 or TRBV12-4 to TRBJ1-5, with 10 positions matching TRBD1. Losses at the gene ends were 1 base for V and 9 bases for J; bases not matched to a gene: 6. This CDR3 is 15 amino acids long. CDR3 amino acids: CASSLGDRGVGPQHF. The CDR3 nucleotides are TGTGCCAGCAGTTTAGGGGACAGGGGTGTCGGGCCCCAGCATTTT.

V and J are TRBV7-9 and TRBJ2-7; D is ambiguous. The germline V gene has CDR1 SEHNR and CDR2 FQNEAQ (reference sequence). CDR3 size: 15 residues. V shed 2 bases and J shed 0 bases, with 11 bases lying between them. Here the CDR3 DNA reads TGTGCCAGCAGCTTAAGTGTCTGGAGCTCCTACGAGCAGTACTTC. Its translation: CASSLSVWSSYEQYF. Looking up the rest from reference TRBV7-9 and TRBJ2-7 gives the full variable domain: DTGVSQNPRHKITKRGQNVTFRCDPISEHNRLYWYRQTLGQGPEFLTYFQNEAQLEKSRLLSDRFSAERPKGSFSTLEIQRTEQGDSAMYLCASSLSVWSSYEQYFGPGTRLTVT.

This chain joins TRBV11-1 and TRBJ2-7, with D perhaps being TRBD1 or TRBD2 (5 bases each). CDR1 is SGHAT, CDR2 FQDESV, per germline (reference sequence). V shed 4 bases and J shed 3 bases, with 13 bases lying between them. The CDR3 consists of 14 residues. The CDR3 region is CASSYGTEIYEQYF. CDR3 nucleotides: TGTGCCAGCAGCTACGGGACGGAGATCTACGAGCAGTACTTC. Filled out from reference TRBV11-1 and TRBJ2-7, the complete variable domain reads EAEVAQSPRYKITEKSQAVAFWCDPISGHATLYWYRQILGQGPELLVQFQDESVVDDSQLPKDRFSAERLKGVDSTLKIQPAELGDSAMYLCASSYGTEIYEQYFGPGTRLTVT.